The rows below give T cell receptor beta chains drawn from one sample of a study of OX40 agonist ivuxolimab in advanced cancers. Using immunoSEQ multiplex PCR, the repertoire was profiled, and TCRdb retains in-frame clones only, with some absent. The repertoire includes roughly 62,000 clones, 86% of them detected once, and roughly 2.7% sits in the top ten. The source was CD4+ or CD8+ T cells sorted from blood, collected in a trial of the OX40 agonist ivuxolimab. The source of these receptors is an adult with an advanced solid tumor such as melanoma, head and neck, liver or kidney cancer. Both conserved end residues are part of each CDR3. The order of the fields is V gene, J gene, clone size, CDR3 protein. Clone size is given for some rows only: seen once, a few or many times, or a class if the clone is expanded.

TRBV5-4	TRBJ1-2	.	CASSPGGASYGYTF
TRBV28	TRBJ1-5	.	CASSLGGRNQPQHF
TRBV15	TRBJ2-7	.	CATSTQDRPPYEQYF
TRBV19	TRBJ2-3	.	CASSTQTSRSTDTQYF
TRBV7-8	TRBJ2-2	.	CASSLGLTGFTGELFF
TRBV7-2	TRBJ2-1	.	CASSFRAINEQFF
TRBV7-9	TRBJ2-1	.	CASSPSPDRLYNEQFF
TRBV7-9	TRBJ2-7	.	CASSFDSSYEQYF
TRBV4-3	TRBJ2-1	.	CASSQAQGMAFDNEQFF
TRBV6-5	TRBJ1-6	.	CASRPAQSNSPLHF
TRBV4-2	TRBJ2-7	.	CASRQGLVDEQYF
TRBV11-2	TRBJ2-3	.	CASSLGPEGDTQYF
TRBV29-1	TRBJ1-4	once	CSVKGTTNEKLFF
TRBV4-3	TRBJ2-2	.	CASSQDGGPGELFF
TRBV28	TRBJ1-2	.	CASSSGTGPSYGYTF
TRBV30	TRBJ1-2	.	CAWSAGDYGYTF
TRBV28	TRBJ2-7	once	CASSLVSMGSYEQYF
TRBV5-8	TRBJ2-3	.	CASSFADHYTDTQYF
TRBV30	TRBJ2-3	.	CAWSRDQGGTDTQYF
TRBV11-2	TRBJ2-2	.	CASSMTPTGGNTGELFF
TRBV30	TRBJ1-5	few	CAWSPPGTVNQPQHF
TRBV28	TRBJ2-7	.	CASSMRHGYEQYF
TRBV30	TRBJ1-1	.	CAWSGQLDTEAFF
TRBV21-1	TRBJ2-2	once	CASTQGTSGGPVPGELFF
TRBV5-1	TRBJ2-3	.	CASSPGGGTDTQYF
TRBV11-3	TRBJ2-2	.	CASREAGELFF
TRBV7-9	TRBJ2-3	.	CASSLASGGTDTQYF
TRBV4-1	TRBJ1-6	few	CASSEGGTYNSPLHF
TRBV5-1	TRBJ2-3	.	CASSALAGGRGDTQYF
TRBV19	TRBJ2-3	.	CASSQSRGDTQYF
TRBV5-1	TRBJ2-3	once	CASSPILAGTTDTQYF
TRBV27	TRBJ1-1	.	CASRGAGTGGEAFF
TRBV7-6	TRBJ2-5	.	CASSLQETQYF
TRBV19	TRBJ2-7	.	CASSTYPGQETVQYF
TRBV27	TRBJ2-7	.	CASSLSAGQGEQYF
TRBV10-3	TRBJ2-6	.	CAISEGTGSGANVLTF
TRBV5-4	TRBJ2-1	once	CASSLLNSNEGGGQFF